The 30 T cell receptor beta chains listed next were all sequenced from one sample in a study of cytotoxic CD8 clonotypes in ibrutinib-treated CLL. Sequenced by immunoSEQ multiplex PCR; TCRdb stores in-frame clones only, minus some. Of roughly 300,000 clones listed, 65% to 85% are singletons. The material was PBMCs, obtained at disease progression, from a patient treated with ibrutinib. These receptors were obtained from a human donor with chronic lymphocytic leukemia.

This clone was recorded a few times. CDR3 nucleotide sequence: TGTGCCAGCAGCCCGCACCCCCCCGGGACGCTAACCAAAAACATTCAGTACTTC. Its translation is CASSPHPPGTLTKNIQYF. The chain carries TRBV7-6 and TRBJ2-4, with D perhaps matching TRBD1 or TRBD2 (5 bases each). CDR1 is SGHVS and CDR2 is FNYEAQ in the germline V gene. Trimming left V 5 bases short and J 2 bases short, with 22 bases between. The CDR3 is made up of 18 amino acids.

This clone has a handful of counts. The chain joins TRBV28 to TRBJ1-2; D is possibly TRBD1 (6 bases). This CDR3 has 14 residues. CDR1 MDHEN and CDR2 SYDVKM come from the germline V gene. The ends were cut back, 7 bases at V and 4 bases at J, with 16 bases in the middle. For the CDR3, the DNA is TGTGCCAGCACCGGAGGGGGATGGAGCTATGGCTACACCTTC. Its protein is CASTGGGWSYGYTF.

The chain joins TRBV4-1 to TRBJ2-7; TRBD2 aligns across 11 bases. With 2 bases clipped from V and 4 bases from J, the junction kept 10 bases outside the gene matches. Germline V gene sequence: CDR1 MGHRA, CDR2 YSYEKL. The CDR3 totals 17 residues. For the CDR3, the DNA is TGCGCCAGCAGCCAAAACCGACCGGGACTAGCGGTATACGAGCAGTACTTC. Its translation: CASSQNRPGLAVYEQYF.

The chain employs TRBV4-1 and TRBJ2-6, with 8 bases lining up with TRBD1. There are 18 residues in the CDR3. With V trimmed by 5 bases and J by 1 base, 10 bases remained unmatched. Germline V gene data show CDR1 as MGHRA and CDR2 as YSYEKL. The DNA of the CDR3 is TGCGCCAGCAGCACCAGACAGGGGTTACTATCTGGGGCCAACGTCCTGACTTTC. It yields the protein CASSTRQGLLSGANVLTF.

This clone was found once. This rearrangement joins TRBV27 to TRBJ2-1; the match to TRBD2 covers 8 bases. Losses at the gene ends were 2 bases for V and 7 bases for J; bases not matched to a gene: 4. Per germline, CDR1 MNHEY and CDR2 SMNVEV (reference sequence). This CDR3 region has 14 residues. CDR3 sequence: CASSLREGGNEQFF. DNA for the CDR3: TGTGCCAGCAGTTTACGGGAGGGGGGTAATGAGCAGTTCTTC.

The CDR3: CASSAREDYGYTF. The CDR3 DNA is TGTGCCAGCAGCGCCAGGGAAGACTATGGCTACACCTTC. V is TRBV7-2 and J is TRBJ1-2; D perhaps matches TRBD1 (5 bases). This CDR3 has 13 amino acids. Germline V gives CDR1 SGHTA, CDR2 FQGNSA. Trimming removed 5 bases from V and 3 bases from J, with 10 bases in between.

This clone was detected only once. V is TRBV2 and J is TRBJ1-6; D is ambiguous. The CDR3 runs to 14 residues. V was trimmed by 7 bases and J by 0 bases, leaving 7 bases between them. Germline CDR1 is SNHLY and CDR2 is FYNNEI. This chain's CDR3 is CASIGSSYNSPLHF. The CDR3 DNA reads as TGTGCCAGCATTGGGAGCTCCTATAATTCACCCCTCCACTTT.

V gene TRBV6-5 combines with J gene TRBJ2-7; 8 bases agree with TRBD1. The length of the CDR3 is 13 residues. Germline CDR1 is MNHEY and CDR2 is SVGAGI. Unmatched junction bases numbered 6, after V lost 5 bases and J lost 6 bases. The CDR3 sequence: CASSQDREFEQYF. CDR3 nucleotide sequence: TGTGCCAGCAGTCAGGACAGGGAATTCGAGCAGTACTTC.

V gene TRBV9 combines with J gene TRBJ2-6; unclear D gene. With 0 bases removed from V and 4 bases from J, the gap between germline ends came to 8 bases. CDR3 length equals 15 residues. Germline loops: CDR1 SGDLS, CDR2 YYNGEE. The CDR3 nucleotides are TGTGCCAGCAGCGTAGGTCCCCCCGGGGCCAACGTCCTGACTTTC. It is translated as CASSVGPPGANVLTF.

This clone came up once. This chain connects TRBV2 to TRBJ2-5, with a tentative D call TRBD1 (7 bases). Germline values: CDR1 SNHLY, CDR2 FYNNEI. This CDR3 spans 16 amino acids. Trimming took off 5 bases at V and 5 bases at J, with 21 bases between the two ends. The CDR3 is CASSMGRQGGGETQYF. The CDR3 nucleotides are TGTGCCAGCAGTATGGGCCGACAGGGTGGGGGGGAGACCCAGTACTTC. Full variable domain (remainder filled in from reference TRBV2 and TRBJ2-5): EPEVTQTPSHQVTQMGQEVILRCVPISNHLYFYWYRQILGQKVEFLVSFYNNEISEKSEIFDDQFSVERPDGSNFTLKIRSTKLEDSAMYFCASSMGRQGGGETQYFGPGTRLLVL.

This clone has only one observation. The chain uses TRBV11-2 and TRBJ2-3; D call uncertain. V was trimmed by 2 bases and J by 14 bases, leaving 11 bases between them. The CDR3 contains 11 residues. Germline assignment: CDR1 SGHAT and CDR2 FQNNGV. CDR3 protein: CASSLSPSLYF. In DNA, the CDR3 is TGTGCCAGCAGCTTAAGCCCTTCCTTGTATTTT.

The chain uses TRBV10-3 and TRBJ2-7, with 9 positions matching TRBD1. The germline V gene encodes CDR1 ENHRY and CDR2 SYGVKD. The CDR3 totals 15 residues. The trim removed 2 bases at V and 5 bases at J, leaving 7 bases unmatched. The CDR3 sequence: CAISEVPGQGNEQYF. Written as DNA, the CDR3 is TGTGCCATCAGTGAGGTGCCGGGACAGGGAAACGAGCAGTACTTC.

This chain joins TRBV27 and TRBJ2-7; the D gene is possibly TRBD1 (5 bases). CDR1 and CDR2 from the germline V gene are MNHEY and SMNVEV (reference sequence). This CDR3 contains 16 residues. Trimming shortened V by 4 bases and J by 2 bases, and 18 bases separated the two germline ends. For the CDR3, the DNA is TGTGCCAGCAGTTCACTCTCAACAGGCCCCCCCTACGAGCAGTACTTC. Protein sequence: CASSSLSTGPPYEQYF.

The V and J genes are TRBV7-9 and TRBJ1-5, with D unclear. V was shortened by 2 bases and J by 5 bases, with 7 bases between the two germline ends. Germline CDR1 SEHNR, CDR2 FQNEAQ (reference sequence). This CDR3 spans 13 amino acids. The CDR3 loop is CASSLIQDQPQHF. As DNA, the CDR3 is TGTGCCAGCAGCTTAATCCAGGATCAGCCCCAGCATTTT.

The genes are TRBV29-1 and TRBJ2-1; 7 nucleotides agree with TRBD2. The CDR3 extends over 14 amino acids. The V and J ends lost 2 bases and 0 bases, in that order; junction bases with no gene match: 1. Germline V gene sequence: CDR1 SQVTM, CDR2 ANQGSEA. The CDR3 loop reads CSVELADSYNEQFF. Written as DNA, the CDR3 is TGCAGCGTTGAACTAGCGGACTCCTACAATGAGCAGTTCTTC.

CDR3 coding DNA: TGTGCCACCAGCAGAGGACAGGGATTGGACTATGGCTACACCTTC. As protein: CATSRGQGLDYGYTF. The rearrangement uses TRBV15 and TRBJ1-2, with 7 bases identical to TRBD1. Trimming cost V 1 base and J 3 bases; bases outside gene matches: 5. The CDR3 is 15 amino acids. The V gene's germline CDR1 is LNHNV and CDR2 YYDKDF (reference sequence).

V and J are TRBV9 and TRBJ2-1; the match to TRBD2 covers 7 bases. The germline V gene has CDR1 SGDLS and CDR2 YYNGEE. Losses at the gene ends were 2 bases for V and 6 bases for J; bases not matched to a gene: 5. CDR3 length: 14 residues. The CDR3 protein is CASSVRAGINEQFF. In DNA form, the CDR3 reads TGTGCCAGCAGCGTCCGAGCGGGAATCAATGAGCAGTTCTTC. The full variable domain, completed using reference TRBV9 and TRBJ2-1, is DSGVTQTPKHLITATGQRVTLRCSPRSGDLSVYWYQQSLDQGLQFLIQYYNGEERAKGNILERFSAQQFPDLHSELNLSSLELGDSALYFCASSVRAGINEQFFGPGTRLTVL.

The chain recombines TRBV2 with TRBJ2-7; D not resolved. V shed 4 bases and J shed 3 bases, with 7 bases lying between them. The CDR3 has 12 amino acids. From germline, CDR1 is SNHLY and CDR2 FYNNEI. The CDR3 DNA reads TGTGCCAGCAGTGGTATGGACTACGAGCAGTACTTC. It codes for CASSGMDYEQYF.

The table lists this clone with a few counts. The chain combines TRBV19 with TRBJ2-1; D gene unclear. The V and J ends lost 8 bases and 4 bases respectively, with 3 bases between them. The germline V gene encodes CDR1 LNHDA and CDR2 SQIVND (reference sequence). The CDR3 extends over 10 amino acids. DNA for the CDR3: TGTGCCAGTGGTTACAATGAGCAGTTCTTC. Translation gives CASGYNEQFF.

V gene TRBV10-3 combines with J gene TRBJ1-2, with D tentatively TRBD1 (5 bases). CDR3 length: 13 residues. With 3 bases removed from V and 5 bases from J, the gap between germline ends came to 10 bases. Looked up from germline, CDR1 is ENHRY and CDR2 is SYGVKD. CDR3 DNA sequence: TGTGCCATCAGTGACAGGGTCGGGTATGGCTACACCTTC. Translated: CAISDRVGYGYTF.

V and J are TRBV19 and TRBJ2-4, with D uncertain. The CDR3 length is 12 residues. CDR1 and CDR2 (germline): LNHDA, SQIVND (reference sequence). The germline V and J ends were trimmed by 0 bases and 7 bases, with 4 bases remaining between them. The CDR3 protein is CASSIDPNIQYF. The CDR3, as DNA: TGTGCCAGTAGTATAGATCCTAACATTCAGTACTTC.

The DNA of the CDR3 is TGTGCCAGCAGTTTTGAGTTCGGGAGTGGGACTAGTCGTTTTCGGTTAGATACGCAGTATTTT. It encodes CASSFEFGSGTSRFRLDTQYF. The genes are TRBV28 and TRBJ2-3; 8 positions agree with TRBD2. Germline CDR1 and CDR2: MDHEN and SYDVKM. V shed 3 bases, J shed 5 bases, and the junction held 25 bases outside the gene matches. CDR3 size: 21 residues.

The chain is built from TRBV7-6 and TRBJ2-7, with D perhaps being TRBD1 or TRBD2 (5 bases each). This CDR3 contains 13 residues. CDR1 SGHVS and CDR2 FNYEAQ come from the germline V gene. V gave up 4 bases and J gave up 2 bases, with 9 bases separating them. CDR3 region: CASSWDGPYEQYF. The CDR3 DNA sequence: TGTGCCAGCAGCTGGGACGGACCCTACGAGCAGTACTTC.

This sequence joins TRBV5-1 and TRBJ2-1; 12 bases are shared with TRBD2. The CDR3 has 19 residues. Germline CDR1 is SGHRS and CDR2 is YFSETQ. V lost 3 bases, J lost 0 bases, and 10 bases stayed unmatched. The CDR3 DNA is TGCGCCAGCAGCTCGCCGGGACTAGCGGGCCTAAGCTCCTACAATGAGCAGTTCTTC. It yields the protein CASSSPGLAGLSSYNEQFF.

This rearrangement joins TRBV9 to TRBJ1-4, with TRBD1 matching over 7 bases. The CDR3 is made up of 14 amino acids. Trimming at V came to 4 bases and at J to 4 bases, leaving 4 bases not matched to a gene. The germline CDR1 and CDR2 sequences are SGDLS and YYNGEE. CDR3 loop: CASSPGQINEKLFF. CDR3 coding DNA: TGTGCCAGCAGCCCGGGACAGATTAATGAAAAACTGTTTTTT.

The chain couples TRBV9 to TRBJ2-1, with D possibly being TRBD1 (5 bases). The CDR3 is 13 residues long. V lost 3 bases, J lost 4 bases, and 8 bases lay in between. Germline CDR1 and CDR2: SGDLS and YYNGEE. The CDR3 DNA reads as TGTGCCAGCAGCGCGGACACGTACAATGAGCAGTTCTTC. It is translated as CASSADTYNEQFF.

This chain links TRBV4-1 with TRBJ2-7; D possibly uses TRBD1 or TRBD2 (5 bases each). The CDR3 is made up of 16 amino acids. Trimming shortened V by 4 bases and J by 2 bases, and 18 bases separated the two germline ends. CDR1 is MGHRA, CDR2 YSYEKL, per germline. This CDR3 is CASSRTARDLPYEQYF. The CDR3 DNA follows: TGCGCCAGCAGCCGAACAGCCCGGGACCTTCCCTACGAGCAGTACTTC.

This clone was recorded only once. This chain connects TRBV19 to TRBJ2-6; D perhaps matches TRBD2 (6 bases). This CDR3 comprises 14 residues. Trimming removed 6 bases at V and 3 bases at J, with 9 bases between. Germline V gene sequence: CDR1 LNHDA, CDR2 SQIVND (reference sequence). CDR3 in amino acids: CASREGGGANVLTF. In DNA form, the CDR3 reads TGTGCCAGTAGGGAGGGTGGTGGGGCCAACGTCCTGACTTTC.

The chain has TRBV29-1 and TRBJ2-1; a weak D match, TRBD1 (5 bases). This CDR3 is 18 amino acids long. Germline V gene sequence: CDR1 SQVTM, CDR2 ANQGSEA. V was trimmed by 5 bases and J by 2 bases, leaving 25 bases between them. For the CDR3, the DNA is TGCAGCGTTCGAAGTTTTGGCGATGCAGGGTGGGCCTACAATGAGCAGTTCTTC. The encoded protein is CSVRSFGDAGWAYNEQFF.

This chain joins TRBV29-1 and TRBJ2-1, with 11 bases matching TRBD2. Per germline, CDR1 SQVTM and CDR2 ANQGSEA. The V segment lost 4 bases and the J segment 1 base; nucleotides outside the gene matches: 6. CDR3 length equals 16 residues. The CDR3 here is CSVGLLAGASYNEQFF. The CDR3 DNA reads TGCAGCGTTGGCCTACTAGCGGGAGCTTCCTACAATGAGCAGTTCTTC.